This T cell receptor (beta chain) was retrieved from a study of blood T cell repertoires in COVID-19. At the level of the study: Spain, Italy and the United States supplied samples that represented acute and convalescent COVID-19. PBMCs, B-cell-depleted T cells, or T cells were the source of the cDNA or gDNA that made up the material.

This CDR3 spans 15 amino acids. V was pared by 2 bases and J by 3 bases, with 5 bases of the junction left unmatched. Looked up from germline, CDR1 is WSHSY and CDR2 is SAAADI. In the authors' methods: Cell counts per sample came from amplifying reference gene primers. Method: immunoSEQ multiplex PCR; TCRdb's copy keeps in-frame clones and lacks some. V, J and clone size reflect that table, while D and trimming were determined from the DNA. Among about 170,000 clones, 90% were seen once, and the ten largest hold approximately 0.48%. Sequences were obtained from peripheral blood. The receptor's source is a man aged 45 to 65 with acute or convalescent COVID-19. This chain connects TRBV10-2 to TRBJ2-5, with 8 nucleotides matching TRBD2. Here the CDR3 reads CASSEMSGRKETQYF. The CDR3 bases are TGCGCCAGCAGTGAGATGAGCGGGAGAAAAGAGACCCAGTACTTC.